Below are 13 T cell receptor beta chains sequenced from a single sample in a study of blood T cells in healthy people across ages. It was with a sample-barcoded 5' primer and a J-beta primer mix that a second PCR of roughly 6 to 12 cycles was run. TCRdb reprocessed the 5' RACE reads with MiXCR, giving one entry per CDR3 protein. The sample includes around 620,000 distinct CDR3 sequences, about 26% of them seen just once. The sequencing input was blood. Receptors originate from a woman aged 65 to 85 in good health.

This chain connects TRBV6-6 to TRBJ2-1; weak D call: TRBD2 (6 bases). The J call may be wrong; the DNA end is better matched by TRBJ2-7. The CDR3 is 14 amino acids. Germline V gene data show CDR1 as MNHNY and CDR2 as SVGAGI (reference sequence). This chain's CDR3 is CASTLGGKSYEQYF. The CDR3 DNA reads TGTGCCAGCACCCTCGGGGGAAAGTCCTACGAGCAGTACTTC.

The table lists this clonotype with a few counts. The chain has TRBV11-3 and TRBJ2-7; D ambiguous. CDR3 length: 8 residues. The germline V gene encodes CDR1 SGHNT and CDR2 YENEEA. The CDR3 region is CASSLDLV. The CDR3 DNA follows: TGTGCCAGCAGCTTAGATCTTGTC.

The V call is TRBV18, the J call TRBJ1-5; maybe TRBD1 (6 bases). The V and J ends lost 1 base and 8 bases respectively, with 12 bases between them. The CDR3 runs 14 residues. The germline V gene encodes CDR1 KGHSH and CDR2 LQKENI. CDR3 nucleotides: TGTGCCAGCTCACCACAGGGGGTCCGAGAGCCCCAGCATTTT. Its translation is CASSPQGVREPQHF.

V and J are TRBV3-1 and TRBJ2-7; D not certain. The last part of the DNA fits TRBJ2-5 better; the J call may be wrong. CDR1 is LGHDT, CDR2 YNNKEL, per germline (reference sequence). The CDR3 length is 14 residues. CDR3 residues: CASSQDPGRETQYF. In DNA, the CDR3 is TGTGCCAGCAGCCAAGATCCCGGCAGGGAGACCCAGTACTTC.

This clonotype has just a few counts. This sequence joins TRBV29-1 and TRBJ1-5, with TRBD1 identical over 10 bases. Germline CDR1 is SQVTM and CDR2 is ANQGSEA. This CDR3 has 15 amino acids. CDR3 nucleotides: TGCAGAGGACAGGGGGAAGGGGAAAACAACCAGCCCCAGCATTTT. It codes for CRGQGEGENNQPQHF.

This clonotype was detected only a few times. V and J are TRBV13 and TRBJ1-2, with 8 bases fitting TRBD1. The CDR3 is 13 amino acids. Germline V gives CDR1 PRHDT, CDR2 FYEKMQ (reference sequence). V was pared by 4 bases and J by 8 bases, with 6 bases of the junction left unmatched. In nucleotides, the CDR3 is TGTGCCAGCAGCTCCCGACAGGGGTCGGGCTACACCTTC. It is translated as CASSSRQGSGYTF. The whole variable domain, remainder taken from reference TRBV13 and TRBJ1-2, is AAGVIQSPRHLIKEKRETATLKCYPIPRHDTVYWYQQGPGQDPQFLISFYEKMQSDKGSIPDRFSAQQFSDYHSELNMSSLELGDSALYFCASSSRQGSGYTFGSGTRLTVV.

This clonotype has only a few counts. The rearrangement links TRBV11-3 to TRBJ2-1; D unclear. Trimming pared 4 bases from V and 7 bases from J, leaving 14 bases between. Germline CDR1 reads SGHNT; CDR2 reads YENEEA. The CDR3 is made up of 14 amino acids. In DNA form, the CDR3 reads TGTGCCAGCAGCTGGTCCGGGTACGCGAATGAGCAGTTCTTC. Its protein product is CASSWSGYANEQFF.

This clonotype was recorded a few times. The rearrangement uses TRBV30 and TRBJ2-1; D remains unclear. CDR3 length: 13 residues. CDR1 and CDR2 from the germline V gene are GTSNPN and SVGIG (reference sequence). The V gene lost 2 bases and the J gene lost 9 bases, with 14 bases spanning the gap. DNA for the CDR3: TGTGCCTGGAGTCCAATGGGGTCCTCTGAGCAGTTCTTC. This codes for CAWSPMGSSEQFF.

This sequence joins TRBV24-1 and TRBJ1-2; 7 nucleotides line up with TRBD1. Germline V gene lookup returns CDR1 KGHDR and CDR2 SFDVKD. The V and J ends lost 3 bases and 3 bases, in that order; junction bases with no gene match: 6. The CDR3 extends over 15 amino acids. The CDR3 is CATSDQNRGDYGYTF. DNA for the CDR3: TGTGCCACCAGTGATCAGAACAGGGGAGACTATGGCTACACCTTC.

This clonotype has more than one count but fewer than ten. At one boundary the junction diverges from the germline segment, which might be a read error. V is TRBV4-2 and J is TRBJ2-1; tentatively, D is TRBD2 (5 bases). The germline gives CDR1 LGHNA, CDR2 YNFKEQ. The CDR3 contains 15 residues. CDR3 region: CASGQGWAGNNEQFF. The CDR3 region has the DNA TGTGCCAGCGGCCAAGGGTGGGCCGGGAACAATGAGCAGTTCTTC.

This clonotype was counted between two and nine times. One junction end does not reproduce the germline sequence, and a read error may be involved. The chain's CDR3 is CASSPIGGGSTDTQYF. CDR3 in DNA: TGTGCCAGCTCACCCATCGGGGGGGGCAGCACGGATACGCAGTATTTT. The V and J genes are TRBV18 and TRBJ2-3; 8 nucleotides agree with TRBD2. Germline loops: CDR1 KGHSH, CDR2 LQKENI. The CDR3 is made up of 16 amino acids.

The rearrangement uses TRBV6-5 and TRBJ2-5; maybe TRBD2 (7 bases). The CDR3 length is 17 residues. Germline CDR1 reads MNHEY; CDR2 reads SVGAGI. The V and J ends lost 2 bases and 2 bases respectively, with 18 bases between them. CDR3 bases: TGTGCCAGCAGTTACGGGAGGGGGGGGGTATATCAAGAGACCCAGTACTTC. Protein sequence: CASSYGRGGVYQETQYF.

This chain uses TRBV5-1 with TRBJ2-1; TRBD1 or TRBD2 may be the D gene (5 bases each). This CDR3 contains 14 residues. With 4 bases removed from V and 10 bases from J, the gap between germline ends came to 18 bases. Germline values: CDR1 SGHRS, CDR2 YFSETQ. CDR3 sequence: CASSGTPGQYEQFF. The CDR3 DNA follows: TGCGCCAGCAGCGGGACGCCGGGCCAATACGAGCAGTTCTTC.